What follows is one TCR beta chain and its context. In its sample, this clonotype was seen many times. Its antigen remains unidentified. Base qualities were left out, and no much larger clone turns up one base away. Lymph node samples were obtained from the axillary draining lymph nodes of breast cancer patients. Reads for this sample came from an Illumina HiSeq 2000. Multiplex PCR amplification was used to generate the TCR beta chain libraries. High-throughput sequencing was used to analyze the amplified TCR beta chain products. Starting from the raw public reads, TCRdb applied fastp trimming at Q25, assembled clones with MiXCR and retained in-frame beta chains. CDR3 protein sequences are deduplicated, and each keeps its most common genes and DNA. The sample table shows more than 200,000 distinct CDR3 sequences, and approximately 30% are seen once. 1.4% of the sample is in the top ten clones. This entry belongs to a study of breast tumors, draining lymph nodes, adjacent tissues (dated by TCRdb to the mid-2010s). Context from the whole study: TCR beta repertoires were compared across tumor, adjacent nontumor tissue and axillary lymph nodes obtained from breast cancer patients. The study aimed to assess the relationships and possible T-cell exchange between tumor, surrounding tissue and draining lymph node repertoires in human breast cancer.

Sequences SGHTS (CDR1) and YDEGEE (CDR2) are obtained from the germline V gene. There are 16 amino acids in the CDR3, from cysteine to phenylalanine inclusive. The only DNA kept is the CDR3, 48 bases in frame from the first base. Trimming takes 4 bases off V and 1 base off J; junction bases not matched to a gene: 8. Summary of the overall study and its limitations: Tumor and nontumor tissue repertoires were found to be significantly more similar in luminal-like than in basal-like breast cancer. Tumor T-cell repertoires showed less diversity than lymph node repertoires and more diversity than nontumor tissue repertoires, and tumor T-cell repertoires showed preferential V and J gene usage. The conclusion that tumor T cells originate in lymph nodes was framed as consistent with a hypothesis rather than directly demonstrated. A scenario in which most tumor T cells derive from the lymph node and then expand within tumor tissue was judged to be consistent with the data.

Sequencing used axillary lymph node tissue. Recombination connected TRBV5-8 to TRBJ1-2; the junction holds 9 bases that match TRBD1. The TCR sequence derives from a female donor with breast cancer. Some clones in this sample may be carry-over from other donors' samples. The CDR3 reads as follows: CASSPLGTGFNYGYTF. The sequenced DNA: TGTGCCAGCAGCCCACTAGGGACAGGGTTTAACTATGGCTACACCTTC.